These T cell receptor beta chains were read from a single sample in a study of regulatory T cells in long-lasting Graves disease. TCRdb ran MiXCR on the multiplex PCR reads and lists one entry per CDR3 protein. The sample lists a few hundred thousand distinct CDR3 sequences; about 15% were seen once. The same sample was also used in a study of T cells in Graves' hyperthyroidism and ophthalmopathy.

The starting material was peripheral blood mononuclear cells (PBMCs), obtained at new diagnosis, from a patient treated with antithyroid drugs. All receptors derive from a middle-aged woman with Graves disease. CDR3s include the opening cysteine and the closing phenylalanine or tryptophan. D genes are given only for firm matches. Rows give clone size only sometimes, using once, few, many, or a class for an expanded clone.

V gene	D gene	clone size	J gene	CDR3 protein	CDR3 DNA
TRBV7-2	-	many	TRBJ2-3	CASNLGLSGDTQYF	TGTGCCAGCAACCTTGGACTCTCAGGAGATACGCAGTATTTT
TRBV30	-	many	TRBJ2-7	CAWSVHEGVEQYF	TGTGCCTGGAGTGTACATGAGGGAGTCGAGCAGTACTTC
TRBV24-1	TRBD1	few	TRBJ2-2	CATSDWGQLNTGELFF	TGTGCCACCAGTGATTGGGGACAGCTAAACACCGGGGAGCTGTTTTTT
TRBV28	TRBD1	few	TRBJ1-2	CASSLGSGGEGYTF	TGTGCCAGCAGTCTAGGGTCAGGGGGTGAAGGCTACACCTTC
TRBV28	-	many	TRBJ1-5	CASSSGQRDQPQHF	TGTGCCAGCAGTTCCGGACAGCGAGATCAGCCCCAGCATTTT
TRBV5-4	-	many	TRBJ1-4	CASSLDPATNEKLFF	TGTGCCAGCAGCTTGGACCCAGCAACTAATGAAAAACTGTTTTTT
TRBV19	TRBD1	many	TRBJ2-5	CASSMDRFQETQYF	TGTGCCAGTAGTATGGACAGGTTCCAAGAGACCCAGTACTTC
TRBV28	-	many	TRBJ2-1	CASSIGGINYNEQFF	TGTGCCAGCAGTATCGGCGGGATCAACTACAATGAGCAGTTCTTC
TRBV12-3/TRBV12-4	TRBD1	many	TRBJ1-4	CASKMTGVVEKLFF	TGTGCCAGCAAAATGACAGGGGTAGTTGAAAAACTGTTTTTT
TRBV7-9	-	few	TRBJ2-7	CASSGRTYEQYF	TGTGCCAGCAGCGGGAGGACTTACGAGCAGTACTTC
TRBV5-1	-	many	TRBJ1-2	CASSPRGTNYGYTF	TGTGCCAGCAGCCCAAGGGGGACTAACTATGGCTACACCTTC
TRBV20-1	-	many	TRBJ1-6	CSARAGSGNSPLHF	TGCAGTGCTAGGGCAGGGTCTGGAAATTCACCCCTCCACTTT
TRBV4-1	-	few	TRBJ2-5	CASSQEVFLAEETQYF	TGCGCCAGCAGCCAAGAGGTGTTCTTAGCTGAAGAGACCCAGTACTTC
TRBV11-2	-	medium-sized	TRBJ2-1	CASSPRGRSGYNEQFF	TGTGCCAGCAGCCCCCGGGGCAGGTCGGGCTACAATGAGCAGTTCTTC
TRBV6-5	-	few	TRBJ2-1	CASSYSTDSLNEQFF	TGTGCCAGCAGTTACTCGACGGACTCCCTCAATGAGCAGTTCTTC
TRBV3-1	-	-	TRBJ1-1	CASSPKQGNTEAFF	TGTGCCAGCAGCCCGAAGCAGGGGAACACTGAAGCTTTCTTT
TRBV25-1	TRBD1	-	TRBJ1-5	CASSAYTDRDNQPQHF	TGTGCCAGCAGTGCATATACGGACAGGGACAATCAGCCCCAGCATTTT
TRBV20-1	-	few	TRBJ2-7	CSARWGSSYEQYF	TGCAGTGCTAGATGGGGGAGCTCCTACGAGCAGTACTTC
TRBV18	-	many	TRBJ2-5	CASSPPMGYQETQYF	TGTGCCAGCTCACCACCGATGGGGTACCAAGAGACCCAGTACTTC
TRBV11-2	-	many	TRBJ2-1	CASSLDSSTSKQFF	TGTGCCAGCAGCTTAGATTCCTCGACAAGTAAGCAGTTCTTC
TRBV30	TRBD2	many	TRBJ2-1	CAWSVPPGLAVNEQFF	TGTGCCTGGAGTGTACCTCCGGGACTAGCGGTCAATGAGCAGTTCTTC
TRBV18	-	many	TRBJ2-3	CASSPPPGPDTQYF	TGTGCCAGCTCACCCCCCCCAGGTCCAGATACGCAGTATTTT
TRBV2	TRBD1	many	TRBJ1-2	CASSEGQERYGYTF	TGTGCCAGCAGTGAGGGACAGGAGAGATATGGCTACACCTTC
TRBV20-1	-	few	TRBJ2-3	CSARPSAHTDTQYF	TGCAGTGCTAGGCCTAGCGCACACACAGATACGCAGTATTTT
TRBV7-2	-	many	TRBJ2-5	CASSLLSGQETQYF	TGTGCCAGCAGCTTACTCAGCGGACAAGAGACCCAGTACTTC
TRBV3-1	TRBD1	many	TRBJ1-5	CASSQQTGGNQPQHF	TGTGCCAGCAGCCAACAAACAGGGGGCAATCAGCCCCAGCATTTT
TRBV6-1	TRBD1	many	TRBJ1-5	CASSVGTGHNSNQPQHF	TGTGCCAGCAGTGTGGGGACAGGACATAATAGCAATCAGCCCCAGCATTTT
TRBV3-1	-	-	TRBJ2-3	CASSQAAGVTDTQYF	TGTGCCAGCAGCCAAGCCGCTGGGGTAACAGATACGCAGTATTTT
TRBV6-2/TRBV6-3	-	few	TRBJ2-1	CASPNYPSSRSYNEQFF	TGTGCCAGCCCTAATTACCCTAGCTCACGCTCCTACAATGAGCAGTTCTTC
TRBV5-1	TRBD1	-	TRBJ1-2	CASSSRTGKDGYTF	TGCGCCAGCAGCTCACGGACAGGGAAGGATGGCTACACCTTC
TRBV10-2	-	many	TRBJ1-5	CASRQGGNQPQHF	TGTGCCAGCAGGCAGGGAGGCAATCAGCCCCAGCATTTT
TRBV6-5	-	-	TRBJ2-1	CASSYVGGVGEQFF	TGTGCCAGCAGTTACGTGGGAGGAGTAGGTGAGCAGTTCTTC